Included here is one T cell receptor (beta chain) sequence, with context. Its antigen remains unknown. RNA in amounts of roughly 0.45 to 1 ug was reverse transcribed with random hexamers. A multiplex approach, immunoSEQ multiplex PCR, amplified TCR beta CDR3 across 54 Vbeta and 13 Jbeta. TCRdb reprocessed the immunoSEQ multiplex PCR reads with MiXCR, giving one entry per CDR3 protein. The repertoire holds approximately 190,000 distinct CDR3 sequences, with over 85% as singletons. This record comes from a study of CD8 T cells in Susac syndrome. Study conclusions and caveats: The TCR sequencing and HLA analysis in the study involved a relatively small number of individuals, as the study acknowledged.

CD8+ and CD4+ T cells taken from blood had their TCR beta sequenced. It was healthy donors who served as the controls, matched for age and sex. V was cut by 3 bases and J by 0 bases, with 6 bases left in between. The CDR3 consists of 15 residues. The sample was CD4+ T cells from PBMCs. This TCR was recovered from a human donor in good health. This chain links TRBV12-3 or TRBV12-4 with TRBJ2-6; D unresolved. The CDR3 loop reads CASSFGSSGANVLTF. In DNA, the CDR3 is TGTGCCAGCAGTTTTGGCAGCTCTGGGGCCAACGTCCTGACTTTC.